This T cell receptor beta chain was sequenced for a study of post-analysis software for immune sequencing data. Study-level information: Both relapsing-remitting and secondary progressive multiple sclerosis featured among the disease courses, as did progressive-relapsing multiple sclerosis.

Whole-study findings and limits: In multiple sclerosis, normalized Chao1 diversity was significantly below that of controls.

Researchers reported that TCR beta cDNA libraries carried unique molecular identifiers. TCRdb independently ran MiXCR on the PCR reads; one entry per CDR3 protein. The sample consists of 750,000 to 950,000 distinct CDR3 sequences, approximately 57% of them appearing once. Concerning this clonotype: Its matching antigen is unknown.

The receptor was derived from a girl aged 5-17 years with multiple sclerosis. The material sequenced was blood.

The CDR3 coding sequence is TGTGCCAGCAGCAACACGGGAAACGAGCAGTACTTC. It yields the protein CASSNTGNEQYF. The chain links TRBV6-2 or TRBV6-3 to TRBJ2-5, with TRBD2 as a possible D gene (5 bases). Judging by the DNA end, TRBJ2-7 fits better; the J call may be wrong. CDR1 and CDR2 from the germline V gene are MNHEY and SVGEGT. This CDR3 has 12 residues.